These 20 T cell receptor beta chains were all obtained from the same sample, sequenced in a study of blood T cell repertoires in COVID-19. The repertoire was sequenced with immunoSEQ multiplex PCR; TCRdb's copy has only in-frame clones and lacks some. The sample lists about 52,000 clones; more than 80% were seen once. The sample consisted of peripheral blood. The source is a human donor in a cohort sampled during active COVID-19.

The chain couples TRBV5-1 to TRBJ2-1; tentatively, D is TRBD1 (5 bases). V lost 4 bases and J 3 bases, leaving 11 bases between the germline ends. The CDR3 runs 14 residues. CDR1 SGHRS and CDR2 YFSETQ come from the germline V gene. The CDR3 DNA is TGCGCCAGCAGCCCCTCGACAGTCTACAATGAGCAGTTCTTC. The encoded protein is CASSPSTVYNEQFF.

The chain is built from TRBV30 and TRBJ1-1; D perhaps matches TRBD1 (6 bases). Germline values: CDR1 GTSNPN, CDR2 SVGIG (reference sequence). This CDR3 spans 13 amino acids. V lost 3 bases, J lost 4 bases, and 12 bases lay in between. The chain's CDR3 is CAWRFQGTTEAFF. CDR3 nucleotides: TGTGCCTGGAGGTTTCAGGGGACCACTGAAGCTTTCTTT.

This chain joins TRBV4-1 and TRBJ2-7; 11 nucleotides align to TRBD2. The CDR3 is 15 amino acids. After removal of 5 bases from V and 2 bases from J, the junction contained 5 bases not matched to a gene. Germline V gene sequence: CDR1 MGHRA, CDR2 YSYEKL. CDR3 in amino acids: CASSKGLAAAYEQYF. CDR3 DNA sequence: TGCGCCAGCAGCAAGGGACTAGCGGCTGCCTACGAGCAGTACTTC.

The chain recombines TRBV4-1 with TRBJ2-3, with D possibly being TRBD1 (6 bases). This CDR3 has 16 residues. The ends were cut back, 4 bases at V and 1 base at J, with 15 bases in the middle. CDR1 MGHRA and CDR2 YSYEKL come from the germline V gene. The CDR3 DNA follows: TGCGCCAGCAGCCGGGGGTTAGGGGGAGGCACAGATACGCAGTATTTT. This sequence encodes CASSRGLGGGTDTQYF.

The chain couples TRBV5-5 to TRBJ1-5; no clear D gene. With 4 bases removed from V and 4 bases from J, the gap between germline ends came to 15 bases. The CDR3 has 15 residues. From germline, CDR1 is SGHKS and CDR2 YYEKEE (reference sequence). The chain's CDR3 is CASSPVERLNQPQHF. Written as DNA, the CDR3 is TGTGCCAGCAGCCCGGTGGAAAGACTGAATCAGCCCCAGCATTTT.

This chain joins TRBV4-2 and TRBJ2-1; the match to TRBD2 covers 9 bases. Trimming removed 1 base from V and 6 bases from J; junction bases left unmatched: 10. The CDR3 runs to 17 residues. The germline CDR1 and CDR2 sequences are LGHNA and YNFKEQ. CDR3 in amino acids: CASSQALLSGGPNEQFF. The CDR3 DNA is TGTGCCAGCAGCCAAGCTCTATTAAGCGGGGGGCCCAATGAGCAGTTCTTC.

V gene TRBV29-1 combines with J gene TRBJ1-4; D call uncertain. Trimming took off 0 bases at V and 5 bases at J, with 7 bases between the two ends. This CDR3 comprises 13 residues. CDR1 SQVTM and CDR2 ANQGSEA come from the germline V gene. The CDR3 sequence: CSVEEYGNEKLFF. The CDR3 region has the DNA TGCAGCGTTGAAGAATACGGGAATGAAAAACTGTTTTTT.

This chain links TRBV6-5 with TRBJ1-2; 9 bases align to TRBD1. The ends lost 0 bases at V and 8 bases at J; junction bases unmatched: 4. Germline V gene sequence: CDR1 MNHEY, CDR2 SVGAGI. The CDR3 is 14 residues long. The CDR3, as DNA: TGTGCCAGCAGTTACTCGGGACAGGGCGTGGGCTACACCTTC. Amino acids: CASSYSGQGVGYTF.

The chain links TRBV15 to TRBJ2-5; 7 positions match TRBD2. The length of the CDR3 is 13 residues. The germline V gene has CDR1 LNHNV and CDR2 YYDKDF (reference sequence). With 5 bases clipped from V and 4 bases from J, the junction kept 4 bases outside the gene matches. CDR3 loop: CATSARGRETQYF. CDR3 DNA: TGTGCCACCAGCGCGCGGGGGAGAGAGACCCAGTACTTC.

This chain connects TRBV18 to TRBJ1-3, with 9 bases identical to TRBD1. Germline-derived CDR1 and CDR2 are KGHSH and LQKENI. This CDR3 comprises 14 residues. V trimming: 5 bases; J trimming: 4 bases; junction bases outside the gene matches: 3. CDR3 nucleotide sequence: TGTGCCAGCTCAACAGGGGGCGCAGGAAACACCATATATTTT. It yields the protein CASSTGGAGNTIYF. Supplemented by reference TRBV18 and TRBJ1-3, the full variable domain reads NAGVMQNPRHLVRRRGQEARLRCSPMKGHSHVYWYRQLPEEGLKFMVYLQKENIIDESGMPKERFSAEFPKEGPSILRIQQVVRGDSAAYFCASSTGGAGNTIYFGEGSWLTVV.

In this sample, this clone turned up a few times. The V call is TRBV4-1, the J call TRBJ1-5; TRBD1 matches 7 bases. The CDR3 has 15 amino acids. CDR1 is MGHRA and CDR2 is YSYEKL in the germline V gene. With 2 bases clipped from V and 5 bases from J, the junction kept 6 bases outside the gene matches. CDR3 loop: CASSQPGQTHQPQHF. CDR3 bases: TGCGCCAGCAGCCAACCGGGACAGACCCATCAGCCCCAGCATTTT.

The genes are TRBV27 and TRBJ1-2; 12 bases are shared with TRBD1. Unmatched junction bases numbered 14, after V lost 5 bases and J lost 4 bases. CDR3 size: 18 residues. Germline CDR1 is MNHEY and CDR2 is SMNVEV (reference sequence). The CDR3 region has the DNA TGTGCCAGCAGTATCTCCCCGGGACAGGGGGCTCTGGGCTATGGCTACACCTTC. Its translation is CASSISPGQGALGYGYTF.

The rearrangement links TRBV5-1 to TRBJ1-3, with D possibly being TRBD1 (5 bases). CDR3 length: 17 residues. CDR1 and CDR2 from the germline V gene are SGHRS and YFSETQ. Between the trimmed V and J ends, which lost 2 bases and 0 bases, there was a span of 15 bases. CDR3 sequence (DNA): TGCGCCAGCAGCTTTGGGGCCAGTTTGTTCTCTGGAAACACCATATATTTT. This gives the protein CASSFGASLFSGNTIYF. The whole variable domain, remainder taken from reference TRBV5-1 and TRBJ1-3, is KAGVTQTPRYLIKTRGQQVTLSCSPISGHRSVSWYQQTPGQGLQFLFEYFSETQRNKGNFPGRFSGRQFSNSRSEMNVSTLELGDSALYLCASSFGASLFSGNTIYFGEGSWLTVV.

This clone has more than one count but fewer than ten. The rearrangement links TRBV7-9 to TRBJ1-3, with 7 nucleotides matching TRBD1. Trimming cost V 5 bases and J 2 bases; bases outside gene matches: 3. The CDR3 sequence is 14 residues long. In germline, CDR1 is SEHNR, CDR2 FQNEAQ (reference sequence). The CDR3 protein is CASSRGQTGNTIYF. CDR3 coding DNA: TGTGCCAGCAGCCGGGGACAGACTGGAAACACCATATATTTT.

The chain recombines TRBV11-1 with TRBJ2-1; D is perhaps TRBD1 (6 bases). Trimming left V 5 bases short and J 4 bases short, with 12 bases between. CDR1 SGHAT and CDR2 FQDESV come from the germline V gene (reference sequence). This CDR3 has 14 residues. CDR3 loop: CASSPRTVYNEQFF. The CDR3, as DNA: TGTGCCAGCAGCCCTCGGACAGTTTACAATGAGCAGTTCTTC. Together with reference TRBV11-1 and TRBJ2-1, the CDR3 gives the full variable domain: EAEVAQSPRYKITEKSQAVAFWCDPISGHATLYWYRQILGQGPELLVQFQDESVVDDSQLPKDRFSAERLKGVDSTLKIQPAELGDSAMYLCASSPRTVYNEQFFGPGTRLTVL.

This clone has just a few counts. This chain links TRBV11-3 with TRBJ2-1; D not resolved. The CDR3 length is 13 residues. CDR1 and CDR2 from the germline V gene are SGHNT and YENEEA. V was pared by 0 bases and J by 7 bases, with 7 bases between. As DNA, the CDR3 is TGTGCCAGCAGCTTAGACGCGGCGAATGAGCAGTTCTTC. It yields the protein CASSLDAANEQFF.

This chain joins TRBV6-5 and TRBJ1-1; 9 positions match TRBD1. The CDR3 has 15 residues. V lost 2 bases to trimming and J lost 7 bases; unmatched junction nucleotides: 8. Germline V lookup: CDR1 MNHEY, CDR2 SVGAGI. CDR3 coding DNA: TGTGCCAGCAGTTACCGGACAGGGGCTGGTTATGAAGCTTTCTTT. This codes for CASSYRTGAGYEAFF.

The V and J genes are TRBV5-5 and TRBJ2-3, with 8 bases matching TRBD1. CDR1 and CDR2 from the germline V gene are SGHKS and YYEKEE (reference sequence). V gave up 0 bases and J gave up 1 base; unmatched junction bases: 4. The CDR3 is 16 residues long. Here the CDR3 DNA reads TGTGCCAGCAGCTTGGGTCAGGGGGCCCGCACAGATACGCAGTATTTT. Protein product: CASSLGQGARTDTQYF.

This clone was counted a few times. In nucleotides, the CDR3 is TGTGCCACCACTCAGGCCGACTCCTACGAGCAGTACTTC. Translation: CATTQADSYEQYF. V gene TRBV2 combines with J gene TRBJ2-7; D remains unclear. The CDR3 runs 13 residues. Germline CDR1 SNHLY, CDR2 FYNNEI. With 10 bases removed from V and 0 bases from J, the gap between germline ends came to 13 bases. Together with reference TRBV2 and TRBJ2-7, the CDR3 gives the full variable domain: EPEVTQTPSHQVTQMGQEVILRCVPISNHLYFYWYRQILGQKVEFLVSFYNNEISEKSEIFDDQFSVERPDGSNFTLKIRSTKLEDSAMYFCATTQADSYEQYFGPGTRLTVT.

This clone was seen just once. The chain recombines TRBV5-1 with TRBJ2-3; 13 bases line up with TRBD2. This CDR3 has 16 residues. CDR1 is SGHRS and CDR2 is YFSETQ in the germline V gene. After removal of 3 bases from V and 3 bases from J, the junction contained 4 bases not matched to a gene. The chain's CDR3 is CASSSGLAGVTDTQYF. CDR3 coding DNA: TGCGCCAGCAGCTCAGGACTAGCGGGAGTGACAGATACGCAGTATTTT. Using reference TRBV5-1 and TRBJ2-3 for the parts outside the CDR3, the full variable domain is KAGVTQTPRYLIKTRGQQVTLSCSPISGHRSVSWYQQTPGQGLQFLFEYFSETQRNKGNFPGRFSGRQFSNSRSEMNVSTLELGDSALYLCASSSGLAGVTDTQYFGPGTRLTVL.